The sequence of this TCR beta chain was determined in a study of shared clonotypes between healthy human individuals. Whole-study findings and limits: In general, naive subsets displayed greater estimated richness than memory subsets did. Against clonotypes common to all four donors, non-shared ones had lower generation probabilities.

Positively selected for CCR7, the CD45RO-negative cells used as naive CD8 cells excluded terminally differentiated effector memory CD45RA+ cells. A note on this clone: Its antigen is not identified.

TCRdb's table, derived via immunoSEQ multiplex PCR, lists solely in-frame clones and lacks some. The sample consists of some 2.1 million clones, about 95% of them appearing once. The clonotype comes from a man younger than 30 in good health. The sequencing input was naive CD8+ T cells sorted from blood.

This chain's CDR3 is CASSHGTGGTDTQYF. CDR3 DNA: TGCGCCAGCAGCCATGGGACAGGGGGCACAGATACGCAGTATTTT. The chain couples TRBV4-3 to TRBJ2-3; TRBD1 matches at 10 bases. V lost 3 bases, J lost 1 base, and 1 base stayed unmatched. This CDR3 contains 15 residues. The germline V gene has CDR1 LGHNA and CDR2 YSLEER.